This TCR beta chain emerged from a study of blood T cells in healthy people across ages. For the study at large: Per two T cells, about one barcoded beta molecule was captured through template switching. General observations from the study: The study could not conclusively compare naive and antigen-experienced cells, given its unsorted PBMCs.

Trimming cost V 1 base and J 0 bases, with 12 bases left between them. Per germline, CDR1 LGHNA and CDR2 YSLEER. This CDR3 has 16 residues. For the second PCR, which ran for roughly 6 to 12 cycles, a sample-barcoded 5' primer and a J-beta primer mix were used. Each CDR3 protein gets one entry after TCRdb re-called the 5' RACE reads with MiXCR. Altogether about 590,000 distinct CDR3 sequences are present, about 30% being singletons, with the ten largest covering around a sixth. Worth noting for this clonotype: What it recognizes is unknown. Possible read error: a much larger clone is one base away.

The authors drew approximately 10 milliliters of peripheral blood from each donor. Material for sequencing was blood. This clonotype was obtained from a woman older than 75 in good health. V is TRBV4-3 and J is TRBJ1-2; D call uncertain. The CDR3 DNA is TGCGCCAGCAGCCAAGGTGCAAGGACCCCTAACTATGGCTACACCTTC. Translating gives CASSQGARTPNYGYTF.